Each of the 25 T cell receptor beta chains below was sequenced from the same sample in a study of early T cells in non-severe SARS-CoV-2 infection. TCRdb itself ran the 5' RACE reads through MiXCR, one entry per CDR3 protein. The repertoire includes 71,000 or so distinct CDR3 sequences, around 13% of them detected once, and around 15% sits in the top ten. The sample comprised whole blood. Every receptor here comes from an adult who was a healthcare worker with PCR-confirmed SARS-CoV-2 infection or an uninfected control (not recorded which).

This clonotype appeared many times. The rearrangement links TRBV25-1 to TRBJ2-2; D unresolved. Germline V gene sequence: CDR1 MGHDK, CDR2 SYGVNS. V lost 5 bases and J lost 7, with 11 bases in between. The CDR3 contains 13 residues. CDR3 sequence reads: CASSIGGVGELFF. CDR3 coding DNA: TGTGCCAGCAGTATTGGTGGGGTCGGGGAGCTGTTTTTT.

This clonotype has a count of ten or more. This chain connects TRBV2 to TRBJ2-2; TRBD2 matches at 9 bases. The CDR3 loop spans 14 amino acids. The germline V gene encodes CDR1 SNHLY and CDR2 FYNNEI. V trimming: 5 bases; J trimming: 7 bases; junction bases outside the gene matches: 5. DNA of the CDR3: TGTGCCAGCAGTCCTGGACTAGCGCGCGGGGAGCTGTTTTTT. It codes for CASSPGLARGELFF. Looking up the rest from reference TRBV2 and TRBJ2-2 gives the full variable domain: EPEVTQTPSHQVTQMGQEVILRCVPISNHLYFYWYRQILGQKVEFLVSFYNNEISEKSEIFDDQFSVERPDGSNFTLKIRSTKLEDSAMYFCASSPGLARGELFFGEGSRLTVL.

This clonotype has just a few counts. The chain combines TRBV6-2 or TRBV6-3 with TRBJ1-6; no clear D. With 5 bases removed from V and 9 bases from J, the gap between germline ends came to 20 bases. The CDR3 loop spans 16 amino acids. CDR1 and CDR2 from the germline V gene are MNHEY and SVGEGT. The CDR3 reads CASSAHLRASTSPLHF. The DNA of the CDR3 is TGTGCCAGCAGTGCACACCTCCGGGCCTCAACTTCACCCCTCCACTTT.

This clonotype was observed a handful of times. The rearrangement joins TRBV20-1 to TRBJ2-5; 13 bases align to TRBD2. The CDR3 sequence is 15 residues long. V lost 6 bases, J lost 4 bases, and 8 bases stayed unmatched. The V gene's germline CDR1 is DFQATT and CDR2 SNEGSKA (reference sequence). CDR3 nucleotides: TGCAGTGCCAAGACTAGCGGGGGGCAGGGAGAGACCCAGTACTTC. Protein product: CSAKTSGGQGETQYF.

This clonotype was found many times. J is TRBJ1-3 and V is TRBV6-1, with D maybe TRBD1 (5 bases). The CDR3 spans 13 residues. CDR1 is MNHNS, CDR2 SASEGT, per germline. The V end was cut by 9 bases, the J end by 4 bases, with 13 bases between. CDR3 bases: TGTGCCAGTAGGACAAGGGCCGGAAACACCATATATTTT. This translates into CASRTRAGNTIYF.

The table lists this clonotype with many counts. The chain is built from TRBV14 and TRBJ1-2; D might be TRBD1 (6 bases). V was cut by 6 bases and J by 0 bases, with 17 bases left in between. The CDR3 has 16 residues. In germline, CDR1 is SGHDN, CDR2 FVKESK. The CDR3 nucleotides read TGTGCCAGCAGGTACAGGGAAATACTTCCTAACTATGGCTACACCTTC. Translating it yields CASRYREILPNYGYTF.

In this sample, this clonotype turned up a few times. V gene TRBV7-8 combines with J gene TRBJ2-5, with D uncertain. Trimming left V 2 bases short and J 5 bases short, with 6 bases between. The CDR3 has 12 residues. From germline, CDR1 is SGHVS and CDR2 FQNEAQ. The CDR3 DNA follows: TGTGCCAGCAGCTTATTGGAGGAGACCCAGTACTTC. It yields the protein CASSLLEETQYF.

This clonotype came up a few times. This chain uses TRBV19 with TRBJ1-2; D is perhaps TRBD1 (5 bases). The V end lost 5 bases, the J end lost 8 bases, and 9 bases lay between the germline ends. The CDR3 length is 11 residues. Looked up from germline, CDR1 is LNHDA and CDR2 is SQIVND (reference sequence). The CDR3 protein is CASSLGPGYTF. For the CDR3, the DNA is TGTGCCAGTAGTTTGGGGCCCGGCTACACCTTC. The full variable domain, its missing parts supplied by reference TRBV19 and TRBJ1-2, is DGGITQSPKYLFRKEGQNVTLSCEQNLNHDAMYWYRQDPGQGLRLIYYSQIVNDFQKGDIAEGYSVSREKKESFPLTVTSAQKNPTAFYLCASSLGPGYTFGSGTRLTVV.

This clonotype was counted only a few times. This rearrangement joins TRBV12-3 or TRBV12-4 to TRBJ1-5; 7 bases are shared with TRBD1. V was pared by 8 bases and J by 2 bases, with 3 bases of the junction left unmatched. This CDR3 spans 13 amino acids. The CDR3 coding sequence is TGTGCCAGCTGGCAGGGGGGCAATCAGCCCCAGCATTTT. Its protein is CASWQGGNQPQHF.

The chain carries TRBV6-5 and TRBJ2-1, with no clear D. The CDR3 runs to 15 residues. Trimming stripped 0 bases from V and 9 bases from J, with 15 bases between. From germline, CDR1 is MNHEY and CDR2 SVGAGI. In nucleotides, the CDR3 is TGTGCCAGCAGTTACTCGATCCACATTCGCGGTGAGCAGTTCTTC. Translation gives CASSYSIHIRGEQFF.

The table lists this clonotype with a few counts. The chain combines TRBV19 with TRBJ2-1; possible D gene TRBD2, 6 bases. The V gene's germline CDR1 is LNHDA and CDR2 SQIVND (reference sequence). This CDR3 has 15 residues. V lost 3 bases and J 6 bases, leaving 15 bases between the germline ends. The CDR3 DNA is TGTGCCAGTAGTATTGCCGGGGGACCCCTCAATGAGCAGTTCTTC. It codes for CASSIAGGPLNEQFF.

This chain uses TRBV6-6 with TRBJ2-2, with 10 bases aligning to TRBD1. The CDR3 sequence is 16 residues long. V lost 6 bases to trimming and J lost 0 bases; unmatched junction nucleotides: 4. Per the germline V gene, CDR1 is MNHNY and CDR2 is SVGAGI (reference sequence). This chain's CDR3 is CASSSGQGANTGELFF. The CDR3 DNA reads TGTGCCAGCAGCTCCGGACAGGGGGCGAACACCGGGGAGCTGTTTTTT.

The table lists this clonotype with many counts. Written as DNA, the CDR3 is TGTGCCAGCAGCTTAGCCGGTACCCTACTCTGGTTCTTC. It encodes CASSLAGTLLWFF. This sequence joins TRBV7-2 and TRBJ2-1; no clear D. The length of the CDR3 is 13 residues. V was shortened by 0 bases and J by 15 bases, with 15 bases between the two germline ends. CDR1 is SGHTA and CDR2 is FQGNSA in the germline V gene.

This clonotype occurred a few times. The chain has TRBV29-1 and TRBJ2-5, with D perhaps TRBD1 (5 bases). V lost 3 bases and J 5 bases, leaving 31 bases between the germline ends. Looked up from germline, CDR1 is SQVTM and CDR2 is ANQGSEA. The CDR3 is 19 residues long. The CDR3 nucleotides read TGCAGCGTTGAGGGGCAGCCTGGTGCCCCTCGCGTGCACCGGGAGACCCAGTACTTC. Its protein is CSVEGQPGAPRVHRETQYF. The whole variable domain, remainder taken from reference TRBV29-1 and TRBJ2-5, is SAVISQKPSRDICQRGTSLTIQCQVDSQVTMMFWYRQQPGQSLTLIATANQGSEATYESGFVIDKFPISRPNLTFSTLTVSNMSPEDSSIYLCSVEGQPGAPRVHRETQYFGPGTRLLVL.

V usage is TRBV6-2 or TRBV6-3 and J usage is TRBJ2-3; D unclear. This CDR3 has 13 amino acids. Trimming shortened V by 6 bases and J by 0 bases, and 7 bases separated the two germline ends. CDR1 MNHEY and CDR2 SVGEGT come from the germline V gene. CDR3 residues: CASRPTSTDTQYF. As DNA, the CDR3 is TGTGCCAGCAGGCCTACTAGCACAGATACGCAGTATTTT.

The chain couples TRBV12-2 to TRBJ1-1. TRBV12-2 is reported as a pseudogene. The CDR3 has 15 amino acids. The CDR3 DNA is TGTGCAAGTCGCTTAGATACCCGGGAGGGCACTGAAGCTTTCTTT. Translating it yields CASRLDTREGTEAFF.

This clonotype appeared a few times. Here the CDR3 reads CASSFTSGGAQETQYF. The CDR3 DNA is TGCGCCAGCAGCTTCACTAGCGGGGGAGCCCAAGAGACCCAGTACTTC. V gene TRBV5-1 combines with J gene TRBJ2-5; the match to TRBD2 covers 11 bases. CDR1 is SGHRS and CDR2 is YFSETQ in the germline V gene. CDR3 length: 16 residues. V lost 2 bases and J lost 1; bases outside the gene matches: 4.

This chain links TRBV10-3 with TRBJ2-5, with D maybe TRBD1 (6 bases). Per germline, CDR1 ENHRY and CDR2 SYGVKD. The CDR3 covers 15 residues. V was cut by 6 bases and J by 1 base, with 15 bases left in between. CDR3 region: CAISRHRAPQETQYF. Here the CDR3 DNA reads TGTGCCATCAGCCGCCACAGGGCCCCCCAAGAGACCCAGTACTTC.

This clonotype was seen more than once but under ten times. V is TRBV6-1 and J is TRBJ2-6; D is ambiguous. V lost 4 bases and J lost 0, with 7 bases in between. CDR3 size: 15 residues. Per germline, CDR1 MNHNS and CDR2 SASEGT. The CDR3 loop is CASSGGTSGANVLTF. The CDR3 DNA sequence: TGTGCCAGCAGTGGGGGAACCTCTGGGGCCAACGTCCTGACTTTC.

This clonotype was counted ten times or more. J is TRBJ2-3 and V is TRBV4-2; 9 nucleotides agree with TRBD2. This CDR3 comprises 14 residues. CDR1 is LGHNA, CDR2 YNFKEQ, per germline. Trimming removed 1 base from V and 7 bases from J; junction bases left unmatched: 3. This chain's CDR3 is CASSQVLAGYTQYF. The CDR3 nucleotides are TGTGCCAGCAGCCAAGTGCTAGCGGGATATACGCAGTATTTT.

This chain connects TRBV5-4 to TRBJ1-6, with TRBD1 as a possible D gene (5 bases). CDR1 SGHNT and CDR2 YYREEE come from the germline V gene (reference sequence). V lost 0 bases and J 7 bases, leaving 11 bases between the germline ends. The CDR3 consists of 15 residues. The CDR3 sequence is CASSLDMGQNSPLHF. The DNA of the CDR3 is TGTGCCAGCAGCTTGGATATGGGGCAAAATTCACCCCTCCACTTT.

This clonotype has at least ten counts. This chain uses TRBV6-2 or TRBV6-3 with TRBJ2-5; perhaps TRBD2 as D (5 bases). Germline V gene lookup returns CDR1 MNHEY and CDR2 SVGEGT. CDR3 length: 11 residues. V gave up 6 bases and J gave up 3 bases, with 5 bases separating them. The CDR3 here is CASRREETQYF. CDR3 coding DNA: TGTGCCAGCAGGCGGGAAGAGACCCAGTACTTC.

The V and J genes are TRBV6-6 and TRBJ1-1; a weak D match, TRBD1 (6 bases). This CDR3 contains 18 residues. V was shortened by 6 bases and J by 4 bases, with 27 bases between the two germline ends. CDR1 is MNHNY, CDR2 SVGAGI, per germline (reference sequence). The CDR3 loop is CASSSNRRGRKSGTEAFF. The CDR3, as DNA: TGTGCCAGCAGCTCAAACAGGCGGGGGCGAAAAAGCGGCACTGAAGCTTTCTTT.

The chain employs TRBV12-3 or TRBV12-4 and TRBJ2-3; D is undetermined. CDR3 length: 17 residues. V gave up 4 bases and J gave up 0 bases, with 17 bases separating them. The CDR3 here is CASSSQSGRGSTDTQYF. CDR3 in DNA: TGTGCCAGCAGTTCCCAGTCAGGCCGAGGCAGCACAGATACGCAGTATTTT.

V is TRBV7-3 and J is TRBJ2-2, with D unclear. The CDR3 is 14 amino acids. Germline CDR1 SGHTA, CDR2 FQGTGA. With 4 bases removed from V and 1 base from J, the gap between germline ends came to 7 bases. The DNA of the CDR3 is TGTGCCAGCAGCTCCAATAGGAACACCGGGGAGCTGTTTTTT. As protein: CASSSNRNTGELFF.